In this sample, the clone carrying this T cell receptor beta chain turned up many times. Its antigen is currently unknown. This entry is derived from a study of prognosis after radiotherapy for stage I lung cancer. Whole-study results and caveats: There was no determination made of whether the expanded TCR clones were tumor-specific.

TCR beta CDR3 was amplified from genomic DNA by two-round multiplex PCR. Individual primers that were specific to each TRBV and TRBJ gene served in first-round PCR. From the multiplex PCR reads, TCRdb called clonotypes with MiXCR, one entry per CDR3 protein. Seen here are 20,000 to 25,000 distinct CDR3 sequences, roughly 45% observed once, and the top ten hold approximately 31%. The CDR3 consists of 14 residues. The germline V gene has CDR1 SGHNT and CDR2 YENEEA. V was pared by 1 base and J by 6 bases, with 12 bases between. The material was PBMCs, obtained before or after stereotactic body radiation therapy (not recorded which). This TCR was sampled from a donor aged 50 or older with non-small cell lung cancer. The V gene is TRBV11-3, the J gene TRBJ2-5; TRBD2 is a possible D gene (6 bases). The CDR3 here is CASSLVGSWKTQYF. The CDR3 DNA sequence: TGTGCCAGCAGCTTAGTCGGGAGTTGGAAGACCCAGTACTTC.